Detailed here is one T cell receptor beta chain. Its antigen is not known. The sample belongs to a study of OX40 agonist ivuxolimab in advanced cancers. Study-wide background: Ivuxolimab, an agonist antibody against OX40 (CD134), was given to patients. From roughly 20 to 85 years was the age range, with a mean of approximately 58 years, and 70% to 85% were male. Notes on the study in general: Among the lowest levels of clonal expansion were found in partial responders at 0.1-3.0 mg/kg.

TCRdb's copy holds only in-frame clones and misses some; the assay was immunoSEQ multiplex PCR. In the table there are 70,000 to 85,000 clones, roughly 90% of which are singletons. Between the trimmed V and J ends, which lost 6 bases and 4 bases, there was a span of 7 bases. CDR3 length: 13 residues. CDR1 and CDR2 from the germline V gene are LNHDA and SQIVND (reference sequence). The chain employs TRBV19 and TRBJ2-6; no definite D call. This receptor was taken from an adult with an advanced solid tumor such as melanoma, head and neck, liver or kidney cancer. This specimen was CD4+ or CD8+ T cells sorted from blood, taken in a trial of the OX40 agonist ivuxolimab. The chain's CDR3 is CASRVTGANVLTF. CDR3 DNA sequence: TGTGCCAGTAGAGTGACGGGGGCCAACGTCCTGACTTTC.